These 28 T cell receptor beta chains share one sample of origin, sequenced in a study of blood T cell repertoires in COVID-19. Clones were sequenced by immunoSEQ multiplex PCR, and TCRdb holds only the in-frame ones, with some missing. The sample consists of around 80,000 clones, about three quarters of them appearing once. Sequencing input: peripheral blood. These receptors all come from a woman older than 75 with active or convalescent COVID-19.

This rearrangement joins TRBV24-1 to TRBJ2-6, with 8 nucleotides matching TRBD1. The CDR3 is 16 amino acids. V lost 5 bases and J lost 2; bases outside the gene matches: 4. Germline loops: CDR1 KGHDR, CDR2 SFDVKD. As DNA, the CDR3 is TGTGCCACCAGTGCCGTGGACAGGGCTGGGGCCAACGTCCTGACTTTC. Its protein is CATSAVDRAGANVLTF.

This rearrangement joins TRBV3-1 (or the pseudogene TRBV3-2) to TRBJ2-5; 10 bases align to TRBD2. The ends lost 6 bases at V and 5 bases at J; junction bases unmatched: 9. The length of the CDR3 is 15 residues. The germline CDR1 and CDR2 sequences are LGHDT and YNNKEL (reference sequence). This CDR3 reads CASRGTSEWLETQYF. The CDR3 coding sequence is TGTGCCAGCAGGGGGACTAGCGAGTGGTTGGAGACCCAGTACTTC.

This sequence joins TRBV5-4 and TRBJ2-2, with TRBD1 matching over 7 bases. Germline V gives CDR1 SGHNT, CDR2 YYREEE (reference sequence). J lost 7 bases, V lost 5 bases, and 2 bases had no gene match. The CDR3 runs to 12 residues. CDR3: CASSSGGGELFF. The CDR3 region has the DNA TGTGCCAGCAGTTCAGGGGGCGGGGAGCTGTTTTTT.

This clone was recorded once. The CDR3 sequence is CASSLAVALGGNYGYTF. The CDR3, as DNA: TGTGCCAGCAGCTTAGCGGTCGCTTTGGGGGGGAACTATGGCTACACCTTC. This rearrangement joins TRBV11-2 to TRBJ1-2, with a tentative D call TRBD1 (5 bases). Germline V gene lookup returns CDR1 SGHAT and CDR2 FQNNGV. The CDR3 spans 17 residues. Trimming stripped 1 base from V and 2 bases from J, with 17 bases between. The whole variable domain, remainder taken from reference TRBV11-2 and TRBJ1-2, is EAGVAQSPRYKIIEKRQSVAFWCNPISGHATLYWYQQILGQGPKLLIQFQNNGVVDDSQLPKDRFSAERLKGVDSTLKIQPAKLEDSAVYLCASSLAVALGGNYGYTFGSGTRLTVV.

The genes are TRBV24-1 and TRBJ2-3, with 13 bases that match TRBD2. V shed 7 bases, J shed 6 bases, and the junction held 9 bases outside the gene matches. Germline CDR1 and CDR2: KGHDR and SFDVKD. This CDR3 comprises 16 residues. The CDR3 spells CATSPGLAGLQDTQYF. CDR3 in DNA: TGTGCCACCAGCCCGGGACTAGCGGGGTTGCAGGATACGCAGTATTTT.

The chain is built from TRBV3-1 (or the pseudogene TRBV3-2) and TRBJ2-2; the D gene is possibly TRBD2 (7 bases). This CDR3 is 16 amino acids long. The germline gives CDR1 LGHDT, CDR2 YNNKEL (reference sequence). V was clipped by 4 bases and J by 4 bases, with 16 bases between them. The DNA for the CDR3 is TGTGCCAGCAGCCGTTTCGGGGGGCCGGGCACCGGGGAGCTGTTTTTT. It translates to CASSRFGGPGTGELFF.

This clone showed up just a few times. The genes are TRBV7-8 and TRBJ2-5; possibly TRBD2 for D (7 bases). The CDR3 covers 16 residues. V gave up 4 bases and J gave up 5 bases, with 20 bases separating them. Per the germline V gene, CDR1 is SGHVS and CDR2 is FQNEAQ. CDR3 sequence reads: CASSSTRGGAVETQYF. The CDR3 DNA reads as TGTGCCAGCAGCTCGACGCGTGGGGGGGCCGTCGAGACCCAGTACTTC.

CDR3 amino acids: CASSVTTGVGGNTIYF. DNA for the CDR3: TGTGCCAGCAGCGTTACTACAGGGGTAGGAGGAAACACCATATATTTT. The chain uses TRBV9 and TRBJ1-3; TRBD1 agrees at 7 bases. Germline V CDR1 and CDR2: SGDLS, YYNGEE. The CDR3 is made up of 16 amino acids. The V gene end was trimmed by 2 bases and the J gene end by 4 bases; junction bases not matched to a gene: 9.

The chain carries TRBV4-3 and TRBJ2-3; 9 bases agree with TRBD2. Trimming removed 6 bases from V and 10 bases from J; junction bases left unmatched: 14. Germline V gene sequence: CDR1 LGHNA, CDR2 YSLEER. CDR3 length equals 15 residues. CDR3 nucleotides: TGCGCCAGCAGTTGGGGTAGCGGGGGCCCCTGGCCGCAGTATTTT. This gives the protein CASSWGSGGPWPQYF.

The chain carries TRBV7-2 and TRBJ1-1; the match to TRBD1 covers 7 bases. V trimming: 1 base; J trimming: 8 bases; junction bases outside the gene matches: 4. CDR3 length equals 13 residues. The V gene's germline CDR1 is SGHTA and CDR2 FQGNSA. The CDR3 region is CASSLVGGSEAFF. The CDR3 DNA follows: TGTGCCAGCAGCTTAGTAGGGGGCTCCGAAGCTTTCTTT.

The chain is built from TRBV6-2 or TRBV6-3 and TRBJ1-2; possible D gene TRBD1, 6 bases. This CDR3 region has 14 residues. V lost 5 bases and J 4 bases, leaving 14 bases between the germline ends. The V gene's germline CDR1 is MNHEY and CDR2 SVGEGT. CDR3 protein: CASSTPGHTYGYTF. The CDR3 nucleotides are TGTGCCAGCAGTACTCCGGGACACACCTATGGCTACACCTTC.

This clone was counted a single time. The CDR3: CASSGQGRYGYTF. As DNA, the CDR3 is TGTGCCAGCAGTGGACAGGGACGGTATGGCTACACCTTC. The V call is TRBV2, the J call TRBJ1-2; 7 bases agree with TRBD1. CDR3 length equals 13 residues. From germline, CDR1 is SNHLY and CDR2 FYNNEI. With V trimmed by 4 bases and J by 5 bases, 4 bases remained unmatched.

V usage is TRBV5-1 and J usage is TRBJ2-3; 11 positions match TRBD2. J lost 2 bases, V lost 2 bases, and 16 bases had no gene match. The germline V gene has CDR1 SGHRS and CDR2 YFSETQ. The CDR3 extends over 20 amino acids. The CDR3 bases are TGCGCCAGCAGCTTAGGGGGCCCTCCGGGACTAGCGGATCCCACAGATACGCAGTATTTT. It specifies CASSLGGPPGLADPTDTQYF. The full variable domain, its missing parts supplied by reference TRBV5-1 and TRBJ2-3, is KAGVTQTPRYLIKTRGQQVTLSCSPISGHRSVSWYQQTPGQGLQFLFEYFSETQRNKGNFPGRFSGRQFSNSRSEMNVSTLELGDSALYLCASSLGGPPGLADPTDTQYFGPGTRLTVL.

This clone was observed a few times. CDR3 coding DNA: TGCGCCAGCAGCTTGGGAGAGGTCAACTATGGCTACACCTTC. It specifies CASSLGEVNYGYTF. V and J are TRBV5-1 and TRBJ1-2; D gene ambiguous. V lost 0 bases to trimming and J lost 2 bases, with 8 bases between them. Per the germline V gene, CDR1 is SGHRS and CDR2 is YFSETQ. There are 14 residues in the CDR3.

This clone has just one count. The V and J genes are TRBV30 and TRBJ1-5; 7 positions match TRBD1. The CDR3 length is 14 residues. Trimming removed 0 bases from V and 6 bases from J; junction bases left unmatched: 5. Germline assignment: CDR1 GTSNPN and CDR2 SVGIG (reference sequence). For the CDR3, the DNA is TGTGCCTGGAGTGTGAGAGGGGGCATTCAGCCCCAGCATTTT. Translating it yields CAWSVRGGIQPQHF.

The genes are TRBV28 and TRBJ1-1; 12 bases line up with TRBD1. The V segment lost 3 bases and the J segment 3 bases; nucleotides outside the gene matches: 8. This CDR3 contains 17 residues. The germline CDR1 and CDR2 sequences are MDHEN and SYDVKM. CDR3 nucleotide sequence: TGTGCCAGCAGTTTGAGTGGGACAGGGGGCCTGGACACTGAAGCTTTCTTT. It specifies CASSLSGTGGLDTEAFF.

V usage is TRBV6-1 and J usage is TRBJ2-7, with 8 nucleotides matching TRBD2. V dropped 4 bases and J dropped 3; count of bases not matched to a gene: 14. CDR3 length: 17 residues. CDR1 is MNHNS, CDR2 SASEGT, per germline. CDR3 sequence reads: CASSAASGAGDLYEQYF. CDR3 bases: TGTGCCAGCAGTGCGGCGAGCGGAGCGGGGGACCTCTACGAGCAGTACTTC.

This chain joins TRBV5-6 and TRBJ2-1; possibly TRBD1 for D (6 bases). Germline CDR1 and CDR2: SGHDT and YYEEEE. There are 15 residues in the CDR3. The germline V and J ends were trimmed by 4 bases and 2 bases, with 13 bases remaining between them. The chain's CDR3 is CASSRMGQAYNEQFF. The CDR3 bases are TGTGCCAGCAGCCGCATGGGACAAGCCTACAATGAGCAGTTCTTC.

There are a few counts of this clone. The V call is TRBV29-1, the J call TRBJ2-7, with 7 bases lining up with TRBD2. Germline lookup yields CDR1 SQVTM and CDR2 ANQGSEA. V was pared by 7 bases and J by 3 bases, with 3 bases of the junction left unmatched. The CDR3 runs to 11 residues. The CDR3: CSAGEGYEQYF. DNA for the CDR3: TGCAGCGCTGGGGAGGGCTACGAGCAGTACTTC.

The chain uses TRBV6-4 and TRBJ2-2; 7 bases fit TRBD1. CDR3 length: 22 amino acids. Germline assignment: CDR1 MRHNA and CDR2 SNTAGT. V lost 2 bases, J lost 0 bases, and 21 bases stayed unmatched. CDR3 loop: CASSDHSRGRVGGPPNTGELFF. CDR3 bases: TGTGCCAGCAGTGACCATTCGCGAGGACGCGTAGGGGGCCCTCCGAACACCGGGGAGCTGTTTTTT.

This chain joins TRBV24-1 and TRBJ2-3; 8 positions match TRBD2. The V gene end was trimmed by 9 bases and the J gene end by 0 bases; junction bases not matched to a gene: 7. Looked up from germline, CDR1 is KGHDR and CDR2 is SFDVKD. The CDR3 covers 15 residues. CDR3: CATAAGAQSTDTQYF. The DNA of the CDR3 is TGTGCCACCGCAGCGGGGGCGCAGAGCACAGATACGCAGTATTTT.

The chain has TRBV4-3 and TRBJ2-1; 10 bases align to TRBD1. Germline V gene sequence: CDR1 LGHNA, CDR2 YSLEER. Trimming took 4 bases from V and 6 from J; bases not matched to a gene: 6. The CDR3 sequence is 15 residues long. CDR3 in amino acids: CASSLGTGASNEQFF. Written as DNA, the CDR3 is TGCGCCAGCAGCCTTGGGACAGGGGCGAGCAATGAGCAGTTCTTC.

The rearrangement links TRBV9 to TRBJ1-1; weak D call: TRBD1 (6 bases). CDR1 and CDR2 from the germline V gene are SGDLS and YYNGEE. The CDR3 contains 14 residues. Trimming removed 6 bases from V and 1 base from J, with 13 bases in between. In nucleotides, the CDR3 is TGTGCCAGCAAGAGGGGACATACGAACACTGAAGCTTTCTTT. Its translation: CASKRGHTNTEAFF.

This rearrangement joins TRBV2 to TRBJ2-2; D uncertain. The germline V and J ends were trimmed by 0 bases and 1 base, with 9 bases remaining between them. The CDR3 sequence is 16 residues long. Germline lookup yields CDR1 SNHLY and CDR2 FYNNEI. This CDR3 reads CASSEAQTKNTGELFF. The CDR3, as DNA: TGTGCCAGCAGTGAAGCCCAGACAAAGAACACCGGGGAGCTGTTTTTT. Using reference TRBV2 and TRBJ2-2 for the parts outside the CDR3, the full variable domain is EPEVTQTPSHQVTQMGQEVILRCVPISNHLYFYWYRQILGQKVEFLVSFYNNEISEKSEIFDDQFSVERPDGSNFTLKIRSTKLEDSAMYFCASSEAQTKNTGELFFGEGSRLTVL.

The chain joins TRBV19 to TRBJ2-1; 8 bases are shared with TRBD1. J was trimmed by 0 bases and V by 6 bases; bases with no gene match: 4. Germline values: CDR1 LNHDA, CDR2 SQIVND (reference sequence). The CDR3 is 15 amino acids. This chain's CDR3 is CASRPTGGSYNEQFF. CDR3 bases: TGTGCCAGTAGACCTACAGGGGGCTCCTACAATGAGCAGTTCTTC.

The genes are TRBV29-1 and TRBJ1-2; 7 positions match TRBD1. This CDR3 spans 14 amino acids. Per the germline V gene, CDR1 is SQVTM and CDR2 is ANQGSEA. V lost 5 bases, J lost 4 bases, and 10 bases stayed unmatched. CDR3 loop: CSVSTGRGFYGYTF. CDR3 DNA sequence: TGCAGCGTTTCGACAGGGCGAGGATTCTATGGCTACACCTTC. Filled out from reference TRBV29-1 and TRBJ1-2, the complete variable domain reads SAVISQKPSRDICQRGTSLTIQCQVDSQVTMMFWYRQQPGQSLTLIATANQGSEATYESGFVIDKFPISRPNLTFSTLTVSNMSPEDSSIYLCSVSTGRGFYGYTFGSGTRLTVV.

The V gene is TRBV29-1, the J gene TRBJ1-4; D is undetermined. V shed 7 bases and J shed 4 bases, with 7 bases lying between them. From germline, CDR1 is SQVTM and CDR2 ANQGSEA. This CDR3 region has 11 residues. The DNA of the CDR3 is TGCAGCGGACATGATAATGAAAAACTGTTTTTT. This gives the protein CSGHDNEKLFF.

This clone was recorded a few times. J is TRBJ2-7 and V is TRBV7-9, with D possibly being TRBD2 (6 bases). From germline, CDR1 is SEHNR and CDR2 FQNEAQ (reference sequence). The V gene lost 1 base and the J gene lost 0 bases, with 13 bases spanning the gap. The CDR3 has 16 residues. CDR3 protein: CASSLVGGPNSYEQYF. Written as DNA, the CDR3 is TGTGCCAGCAGCTTAGTGGGGGGTCCTAACTCCTACGAGCAGTACTTC.